This T cell receptor beta chain was identified in a study of brain metastases from non-small cell lung cancer. The CDR3 is 15 amino acids. Trimming shortened V by 2 bases and J by 4 bases, and 15 bases separated the two germline ends. CDR1 is SGHNT, CDR2 YYREEE, per germline (reference sequence). Remarks on this clone: Its antigen is still unknown.

The method was immunoSEQ multiplex PCR; TCRdb's version includes in-frame clones alone and lacks a portion of them. The sample lists about 6,000 clones, approximately 82% seen once, with 7.4% in the top ten. General study findings and limits: Paired brain metastases and primary tumors largely shared TCR repertoires. Fewer infiltrating T cells were found in brain metastases than primaries. T-cell clones appeared expanded in around 61% of brain metastases relative to matched primary tumors.

The clonotype comes from a donor over 35 with non-small cell lung cancer. The chain joins TRBV5-4 to TRBJ1-2, with D perhaps TRBD1 (5 bases). The specimen sequenced was primary lung tumor tissue. The CDR3 DNA follows: TGTGCCAGCAGCTTTTTCTCCAGGGAGGGCTATGGCTACACCTTC. It translates to CASSFFSREGYGYTF.